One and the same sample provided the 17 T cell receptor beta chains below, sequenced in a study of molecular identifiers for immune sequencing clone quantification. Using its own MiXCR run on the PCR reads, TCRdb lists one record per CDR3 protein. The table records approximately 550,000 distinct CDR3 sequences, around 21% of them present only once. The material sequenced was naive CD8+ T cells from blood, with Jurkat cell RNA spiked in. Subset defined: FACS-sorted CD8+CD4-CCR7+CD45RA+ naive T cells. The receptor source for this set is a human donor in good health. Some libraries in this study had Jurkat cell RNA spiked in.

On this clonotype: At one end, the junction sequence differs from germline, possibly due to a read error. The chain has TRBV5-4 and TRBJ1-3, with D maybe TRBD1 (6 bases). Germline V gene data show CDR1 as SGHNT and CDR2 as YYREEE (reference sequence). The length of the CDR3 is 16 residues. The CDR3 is CASRLGAPGSGNTIYF. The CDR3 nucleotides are TGTGCCAGCAGATTGGGGGCCCCCGGCTCTGGAAACACCATATATTTT.

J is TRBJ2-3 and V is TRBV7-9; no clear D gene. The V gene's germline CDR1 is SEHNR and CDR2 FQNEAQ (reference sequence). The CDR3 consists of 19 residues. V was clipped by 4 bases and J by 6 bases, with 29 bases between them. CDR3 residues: CASSSTTLRASSTMDTQYF. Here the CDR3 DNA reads TGTGCCAGCAGCTCTACAACGTTACGGGCCAGCAGCACAATGGATACGCAGTATTTT.

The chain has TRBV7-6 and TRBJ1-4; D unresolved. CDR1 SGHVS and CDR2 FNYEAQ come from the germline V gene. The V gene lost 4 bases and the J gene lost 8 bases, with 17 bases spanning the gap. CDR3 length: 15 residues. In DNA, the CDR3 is TGTGCCAGCAGCTCCCCGGGGAACCCTGGAGAAAAACTGTTTTTT. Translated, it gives CASSSPGNPGEKLFF.

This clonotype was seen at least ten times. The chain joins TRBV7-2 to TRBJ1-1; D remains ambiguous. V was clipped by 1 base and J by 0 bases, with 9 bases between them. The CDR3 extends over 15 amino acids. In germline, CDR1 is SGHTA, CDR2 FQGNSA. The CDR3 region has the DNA TGTGCCAGCAGCTTAGACGCGGGAATGAACACTGAAGCTTTCTTT. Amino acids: CASSLDAGMNTEAFF.

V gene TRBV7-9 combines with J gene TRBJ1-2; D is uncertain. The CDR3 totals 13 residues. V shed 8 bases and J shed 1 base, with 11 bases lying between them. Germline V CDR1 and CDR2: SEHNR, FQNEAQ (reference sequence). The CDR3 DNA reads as TGTGCCAGCGAGGATACGATTAACTATGGCTACACCTTC. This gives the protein CASEDTINYGYTF.

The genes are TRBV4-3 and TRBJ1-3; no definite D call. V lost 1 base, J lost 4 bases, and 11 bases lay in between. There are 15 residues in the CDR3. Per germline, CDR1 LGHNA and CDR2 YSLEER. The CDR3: CASSQGDSEGNTIYF. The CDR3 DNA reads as TGCGCCAGCAGCCAAGGGGATAGTGAGGGAAACACCATATATTTT.

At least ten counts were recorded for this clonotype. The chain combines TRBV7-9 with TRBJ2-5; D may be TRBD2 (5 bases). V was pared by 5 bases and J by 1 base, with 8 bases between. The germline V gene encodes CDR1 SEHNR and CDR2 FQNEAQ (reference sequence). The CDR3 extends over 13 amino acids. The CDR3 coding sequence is TGTGCCAGCAGCCGGGGAGTCCAAGAGACCCAGTACTTC. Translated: CASSRGVQETQYF.

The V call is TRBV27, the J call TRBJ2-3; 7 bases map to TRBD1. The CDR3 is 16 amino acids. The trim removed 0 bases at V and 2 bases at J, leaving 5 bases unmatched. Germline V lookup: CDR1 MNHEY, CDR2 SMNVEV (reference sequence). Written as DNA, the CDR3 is TGTGCCAGCAGTTTATCCTGGGACAGTCTCACAGATACGCAGTATTTT. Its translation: CASSLSWDSLTDTQYF.

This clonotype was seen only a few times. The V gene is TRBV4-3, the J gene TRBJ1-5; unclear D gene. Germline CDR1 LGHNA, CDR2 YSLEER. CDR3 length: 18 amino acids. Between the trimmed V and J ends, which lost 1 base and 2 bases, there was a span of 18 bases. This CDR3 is CASSQVHHNPSGNQPQHF. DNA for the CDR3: TGCGCCAGCAGCCAAGTTCACCATAATCCTAGCGGCAATCAGCCCCAGCATTTT.

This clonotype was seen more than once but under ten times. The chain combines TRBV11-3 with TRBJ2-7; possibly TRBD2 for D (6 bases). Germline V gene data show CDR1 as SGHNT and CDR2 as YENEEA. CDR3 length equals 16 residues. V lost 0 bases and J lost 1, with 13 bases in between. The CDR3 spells CASSLDLGGASYEQYF. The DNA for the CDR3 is TGTGCCAGCAGCTTAGATCTCGGCGGGGCGTCCTACGAGCAGTACTTC.

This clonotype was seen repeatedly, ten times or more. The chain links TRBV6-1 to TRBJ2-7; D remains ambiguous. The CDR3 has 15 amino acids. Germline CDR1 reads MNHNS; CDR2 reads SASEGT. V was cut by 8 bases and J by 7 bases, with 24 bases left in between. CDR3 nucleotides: TGTGCCAGCCTCGTAGGCCCGGCCTTGGCTGGAGAGCAGTACTTC. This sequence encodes CASLVGPALAGEQYF.

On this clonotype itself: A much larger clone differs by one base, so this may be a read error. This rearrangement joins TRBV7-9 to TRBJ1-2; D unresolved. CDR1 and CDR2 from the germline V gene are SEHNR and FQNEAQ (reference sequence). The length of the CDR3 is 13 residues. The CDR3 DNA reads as TGTGCCGGCAGCTTAGACGGTGCATATGGCTACACCTTC. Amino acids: CAGSLDGAYGYTF.

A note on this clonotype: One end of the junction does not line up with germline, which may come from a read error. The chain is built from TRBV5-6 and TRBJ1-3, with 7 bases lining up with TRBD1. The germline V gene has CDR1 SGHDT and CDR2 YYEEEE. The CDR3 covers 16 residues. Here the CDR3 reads CASSWTSGGSGSTIYF. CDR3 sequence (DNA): TGTGCCAGCAGCTGGACGTCAGGGGGGTCTGGAAGCACCATATATTTT.

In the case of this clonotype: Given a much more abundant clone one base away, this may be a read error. This CDR3 reads CASSRDRTRQETQYF. The DNA for the CDR3 is TGTGCCAGCAGCCGGGACAGAACCCGCCAAGAGACCCAGTACTTC. The rearrangement links TRBV7-9 to TRBJ2-5; 7 bases map to TRBD1. With V trimmed by 5 bases and J by 1 base, 7 bases remained unmatched. This CDR3 is 15 amino acids long. Germline CDR1 SEHNR, CDR2 FQNEAQ (reference sequence). Full variable domain (missing parts from reference TRBV7-9 and TRBJ2-5): DTGVSQNPRHKITKRGQNVTFRCDPISEHNRLYWYRQTLGQGPEFLTYFQNEAQLEKSRLLSDRFSAERPKGSFSTLEIQRTEQGDSAMYLCASSRDRTRQETQYFGPGTRLLVL.

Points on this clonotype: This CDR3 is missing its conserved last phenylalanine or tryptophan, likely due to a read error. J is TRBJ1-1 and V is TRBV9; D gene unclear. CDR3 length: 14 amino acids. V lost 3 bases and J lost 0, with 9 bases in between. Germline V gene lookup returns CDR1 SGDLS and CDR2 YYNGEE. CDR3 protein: CASSAEGLNTEAFS. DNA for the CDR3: TGTGCCAGCAGCGCAGAGGGATTGAACACTGAAGCTTTCTCT.

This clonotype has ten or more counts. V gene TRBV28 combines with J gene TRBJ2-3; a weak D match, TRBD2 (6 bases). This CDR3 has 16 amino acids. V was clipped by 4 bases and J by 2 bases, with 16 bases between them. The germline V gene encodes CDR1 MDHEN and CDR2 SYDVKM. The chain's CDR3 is CASSYRSGLLTDTQYF. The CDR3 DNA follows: TGTGCCAGCAGTTATAGGAGCGGGCTCCTCACAGATACGCAGTATTTT.

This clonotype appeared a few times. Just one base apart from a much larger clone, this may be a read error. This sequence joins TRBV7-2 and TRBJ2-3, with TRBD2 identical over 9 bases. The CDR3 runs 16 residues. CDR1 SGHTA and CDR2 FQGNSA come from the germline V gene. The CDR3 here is CASSVPSGVDTDTRYF. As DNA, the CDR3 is TGTGCCAGCAGCGTTCCTAGCGGGGTTGACACAGATACGCGGTATTTT.